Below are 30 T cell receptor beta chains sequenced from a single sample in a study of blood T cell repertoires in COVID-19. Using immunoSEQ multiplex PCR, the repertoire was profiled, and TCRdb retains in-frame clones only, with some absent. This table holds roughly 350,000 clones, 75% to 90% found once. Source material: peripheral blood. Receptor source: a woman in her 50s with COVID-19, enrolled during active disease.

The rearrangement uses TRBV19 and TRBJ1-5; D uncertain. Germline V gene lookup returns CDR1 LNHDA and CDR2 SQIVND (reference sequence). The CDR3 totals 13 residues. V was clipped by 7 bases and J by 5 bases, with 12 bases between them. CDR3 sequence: CASTFIQDQPQHF. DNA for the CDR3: TGTGCCAGTACTTTCATTCAGGATCAGCCCCAGCATTTT.

The CDR3, as DNA: TGTGCCAGCAGTTTATCCACAGGGGGCAGGTACGAGCAGTACTTC. Encoded protein: CASSLSTGGRYEQYF. The chain combines TRBV27 with TRBJ2-7, with TRBD1 matching 9 bases. The V and J ends lost 0 bases and 4 bases, in that order; junction bases with no gene match: 4. The CDR3 is 15 residues long. The germline CDR1 and CDR2 sequences are MNHEY and SMNVEV (reference sequence).

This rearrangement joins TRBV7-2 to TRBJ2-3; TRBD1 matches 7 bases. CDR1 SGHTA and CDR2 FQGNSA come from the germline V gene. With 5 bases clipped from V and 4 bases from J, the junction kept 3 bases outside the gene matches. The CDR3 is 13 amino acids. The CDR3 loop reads CASSSQGADTQYF. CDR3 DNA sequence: TGTGCCAGCAGCAGCCAGGGGGCAGATACGCAGTATTTT.

In nucleotides, the CDR3 is TGTGCCAGCAGCCAACGGGGTGCTGGGGCCAACGTCCTGACTTTC. This gives the protein CASSQRGAGANVLTF. The genes are TRBV4-2 and TRBJ2-6; possibly TRBD2 for D (5 bases). Germline CDR1 is LGHNA and CDR2 is YNFKEQ. V was shortened by 2 bases and J by 2 bases, with 7 bases between the two germline ends. The CDR3 totals 15 residues.

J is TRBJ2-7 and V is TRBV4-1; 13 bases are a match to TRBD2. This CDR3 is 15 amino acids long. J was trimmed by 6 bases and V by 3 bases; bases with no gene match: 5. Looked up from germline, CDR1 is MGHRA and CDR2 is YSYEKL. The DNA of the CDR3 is TGCGCCAGCAGCCAGGGACTAGCGGGAACGGTCGAGCAGTACTTC. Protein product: CASSQGLAGTVEQYF.

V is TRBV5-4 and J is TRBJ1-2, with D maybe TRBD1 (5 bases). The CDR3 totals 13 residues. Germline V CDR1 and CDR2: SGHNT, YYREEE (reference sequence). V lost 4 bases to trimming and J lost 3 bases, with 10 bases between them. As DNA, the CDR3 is TGTGCCAGCAGCGTCCGGGGGGACTATGGCTACACCTTC. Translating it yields CASSVRGDYGYTF.

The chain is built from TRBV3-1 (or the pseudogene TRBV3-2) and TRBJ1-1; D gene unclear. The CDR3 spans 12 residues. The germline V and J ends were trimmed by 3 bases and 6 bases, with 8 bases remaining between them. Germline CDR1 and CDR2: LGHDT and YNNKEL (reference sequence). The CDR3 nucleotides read TGTGCCAGCAGCCACCCCTCGGCTGAAGCTTTCTTT. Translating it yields CASSHPSAEAFF.

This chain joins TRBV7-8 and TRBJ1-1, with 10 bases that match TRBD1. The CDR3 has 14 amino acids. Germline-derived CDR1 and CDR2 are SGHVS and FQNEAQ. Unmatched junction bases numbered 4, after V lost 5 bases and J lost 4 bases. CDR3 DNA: TGTGCCAGCAGCCAATGGACAGGGGGCACTGAAGCTTTCTTT. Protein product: CASSQWTGGTEAFF.

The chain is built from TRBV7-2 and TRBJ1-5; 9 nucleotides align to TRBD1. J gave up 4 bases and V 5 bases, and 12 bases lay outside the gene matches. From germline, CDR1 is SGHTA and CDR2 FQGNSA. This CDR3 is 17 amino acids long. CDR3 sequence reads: CASSLKRGQGMNQPQHF. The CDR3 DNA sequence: TGTGCCAGCAGCCTAAAGCGGGGACAGGGCATGAATCAGCCCCAGCATTTT. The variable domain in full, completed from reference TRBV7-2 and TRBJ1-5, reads GAGVSQSPSNKVTEKGKDVELRCDPISGHTALYWYRQSLGQGLEFLIYFQGNSAPDKSGLPSDRFSAERTGGSVSTLTIQRTQQEDSAVYLCASSLKRGQGMNQPQHFGDGTRLSIL.

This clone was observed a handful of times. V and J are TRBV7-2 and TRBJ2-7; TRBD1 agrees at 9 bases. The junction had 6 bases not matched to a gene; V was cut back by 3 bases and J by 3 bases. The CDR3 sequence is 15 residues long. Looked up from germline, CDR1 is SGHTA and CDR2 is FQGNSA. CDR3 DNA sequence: TGTGCCAGCAGCTTTGCCGGGACAGGGAACTACGAGCAGTACTTC. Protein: CASSFAGTGNYEQYF.

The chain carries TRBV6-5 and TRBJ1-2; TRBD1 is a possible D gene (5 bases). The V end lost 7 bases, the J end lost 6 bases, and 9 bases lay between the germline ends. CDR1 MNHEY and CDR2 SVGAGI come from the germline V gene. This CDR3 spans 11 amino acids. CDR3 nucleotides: TGTGCCAGCACCAGGGATCATGGCTACACCTTC. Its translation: CASTRDHGYTF.

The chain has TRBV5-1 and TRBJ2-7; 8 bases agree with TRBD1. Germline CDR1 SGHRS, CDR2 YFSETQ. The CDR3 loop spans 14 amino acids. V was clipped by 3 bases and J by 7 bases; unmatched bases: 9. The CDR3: CASSSPGQANEQYF. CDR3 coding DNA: TGCGCCAGCAGCTCTCCGGGACAGGCAAATGAGCAGTACTTC.

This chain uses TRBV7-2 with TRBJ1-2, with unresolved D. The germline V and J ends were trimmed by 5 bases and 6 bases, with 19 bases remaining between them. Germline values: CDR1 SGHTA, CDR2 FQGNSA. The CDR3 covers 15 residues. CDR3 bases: TGTGCCAGCAGCCCGCGGAGGTACTTATTGGATGGCTACACCTTC. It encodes CASSPRRYLLDGYTF.

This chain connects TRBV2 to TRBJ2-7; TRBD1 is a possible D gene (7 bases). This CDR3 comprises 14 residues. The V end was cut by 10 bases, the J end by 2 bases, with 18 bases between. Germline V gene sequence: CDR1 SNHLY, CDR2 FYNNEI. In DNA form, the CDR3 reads TGTGCCACAAAGGGGGCGGGGAATACCTACGAGCAGTACTTC. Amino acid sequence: CATKGAGNTYEQYF.

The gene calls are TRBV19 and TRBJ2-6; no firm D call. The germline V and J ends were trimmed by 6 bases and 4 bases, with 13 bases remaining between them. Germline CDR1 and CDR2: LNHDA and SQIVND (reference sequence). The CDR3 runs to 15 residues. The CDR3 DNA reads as TGTGCCAGTAGAGACTCAGCCCCCGGGGCCAACGTCCTGACTTTC. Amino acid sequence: CASRDSAPGANVLTF.

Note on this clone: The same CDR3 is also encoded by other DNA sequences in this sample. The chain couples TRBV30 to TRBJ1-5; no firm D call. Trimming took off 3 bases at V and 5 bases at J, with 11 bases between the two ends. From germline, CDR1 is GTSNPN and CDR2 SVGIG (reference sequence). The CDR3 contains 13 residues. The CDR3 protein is CAWSVQGDQPQHF. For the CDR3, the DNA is TGTGCCTGGAGCGTCCAAGGAGATCAGCCCCAGCATTTT.

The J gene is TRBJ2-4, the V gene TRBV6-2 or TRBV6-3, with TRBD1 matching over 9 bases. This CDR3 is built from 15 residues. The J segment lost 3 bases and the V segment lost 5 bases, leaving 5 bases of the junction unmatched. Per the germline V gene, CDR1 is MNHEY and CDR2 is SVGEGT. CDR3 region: CASSAGQGVKNIQYF. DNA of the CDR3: TGTGCCAGCAGTGCGGGACAGGGAGTCAAAAACATTCAGTACTTC.

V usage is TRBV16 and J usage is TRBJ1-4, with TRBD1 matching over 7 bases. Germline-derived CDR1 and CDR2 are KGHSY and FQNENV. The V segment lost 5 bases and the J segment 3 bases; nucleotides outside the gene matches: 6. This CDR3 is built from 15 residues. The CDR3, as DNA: TGTGCCAGCAGCAGACAGGGCGGACCTAATGAAAAACTGTTTTTT. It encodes CASSRQGGPNEKLFF.

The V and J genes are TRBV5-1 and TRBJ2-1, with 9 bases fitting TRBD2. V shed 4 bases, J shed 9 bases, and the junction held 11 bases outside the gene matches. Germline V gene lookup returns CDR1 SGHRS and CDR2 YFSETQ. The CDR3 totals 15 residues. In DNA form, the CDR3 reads TGCGCCAGCAGCCCCTGGACTAGCGCGGCGGCTGAGCAGTTCTTC. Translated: CASSPWTSAAAEQFF. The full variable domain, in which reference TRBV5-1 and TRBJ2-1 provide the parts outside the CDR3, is KAGVTQTPRYLIKTRGQQVTLSCSPISGHRSVSWYQQTPGQGLQFLFEYFSETQRNKGNFPGRFSGRQFSNSRSEMNVSTLELGDSALYLCASSPWTSAAAEQFFGPGTRLTVL.

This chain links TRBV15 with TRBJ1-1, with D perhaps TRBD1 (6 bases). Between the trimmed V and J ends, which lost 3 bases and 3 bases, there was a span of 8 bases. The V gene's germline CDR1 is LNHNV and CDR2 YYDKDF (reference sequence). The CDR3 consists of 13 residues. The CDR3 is CATSSGQHTEAFF. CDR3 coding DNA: TGTGCCACCAGCAGCGGACAGCACACTGAAGCTTTCTTT.

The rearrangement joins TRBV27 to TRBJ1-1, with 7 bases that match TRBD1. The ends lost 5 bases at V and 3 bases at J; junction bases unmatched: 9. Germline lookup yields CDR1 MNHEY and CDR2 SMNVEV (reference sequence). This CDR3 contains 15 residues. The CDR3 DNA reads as TGTGCCAGCAGTATCACAGGGGTTAGAGACACTGAAGCTTTCTTT. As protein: CASSITGVRDTEAFF.

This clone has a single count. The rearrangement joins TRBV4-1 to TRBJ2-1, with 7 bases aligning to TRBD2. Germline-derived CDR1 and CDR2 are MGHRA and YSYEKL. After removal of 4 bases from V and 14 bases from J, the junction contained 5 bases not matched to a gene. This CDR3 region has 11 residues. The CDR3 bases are TGCGCCAGCAGCCGCGGACTAGTCAAGTTCTTC. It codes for CASSRGLVKFF.

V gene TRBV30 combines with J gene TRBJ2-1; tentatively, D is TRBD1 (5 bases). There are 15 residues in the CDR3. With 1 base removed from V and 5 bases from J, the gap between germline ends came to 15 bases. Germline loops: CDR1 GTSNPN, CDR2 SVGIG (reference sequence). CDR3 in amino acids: CAWSEGRVGNNEQFF. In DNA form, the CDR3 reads TGTGCCTGGAGTGAGGGCAGGGTTGGGAACAATGAGCAGTTCTTC. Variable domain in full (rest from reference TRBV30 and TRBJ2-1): SQTIHQWPATLVQPVGSPLSLECTVEGTSNPNLYWYRQAAGRGLQLLFYSVGIGQISSEVPQNLSASRPQDRQFILSSKKLLLSDSGFYLCAWSEGRVGNNEQFFGPGTRLTVL.

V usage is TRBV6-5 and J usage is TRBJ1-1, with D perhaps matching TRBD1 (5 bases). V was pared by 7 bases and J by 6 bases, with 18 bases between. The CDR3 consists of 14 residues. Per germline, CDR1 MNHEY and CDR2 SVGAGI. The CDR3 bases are TGTGCCAGCACGGGAGGGACTTTCACGGCTGAAGCTTTCTTT. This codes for CASTGGTFTAEAFF.

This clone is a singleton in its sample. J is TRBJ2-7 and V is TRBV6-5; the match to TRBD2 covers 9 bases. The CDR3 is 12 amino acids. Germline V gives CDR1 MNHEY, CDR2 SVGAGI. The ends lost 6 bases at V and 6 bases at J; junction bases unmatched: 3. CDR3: CASSSGRREQYF. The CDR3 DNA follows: TGTGCCAGCAGCAGCGGGAGGCGCGAGCAGTACTTC.

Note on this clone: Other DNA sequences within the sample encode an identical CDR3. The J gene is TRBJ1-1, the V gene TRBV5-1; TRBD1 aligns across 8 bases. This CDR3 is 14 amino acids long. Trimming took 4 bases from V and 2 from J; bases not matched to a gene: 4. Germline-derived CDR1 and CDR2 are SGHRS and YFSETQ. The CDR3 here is CASSTGQGNTEAFF. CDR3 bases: TGCGCCAGCAGCACAGGACAGGGAAACACTGAAGCTTTCTTT.

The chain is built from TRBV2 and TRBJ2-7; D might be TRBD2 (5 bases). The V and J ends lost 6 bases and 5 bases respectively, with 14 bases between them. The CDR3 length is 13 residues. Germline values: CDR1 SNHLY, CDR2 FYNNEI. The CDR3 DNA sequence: TGTGCCAGCAGACTGGGAGTGGTAAACGAGCAGTACTTC. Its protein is CASRLGVVNEQYF.

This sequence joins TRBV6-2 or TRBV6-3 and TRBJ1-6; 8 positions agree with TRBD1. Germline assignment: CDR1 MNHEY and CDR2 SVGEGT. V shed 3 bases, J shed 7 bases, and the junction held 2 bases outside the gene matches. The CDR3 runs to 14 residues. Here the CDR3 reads CASSYQGANSPLHF. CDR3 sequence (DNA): TGTGCCAGCAGTTATCAGGGGGCGAATTCACCCCTCCACTTT.

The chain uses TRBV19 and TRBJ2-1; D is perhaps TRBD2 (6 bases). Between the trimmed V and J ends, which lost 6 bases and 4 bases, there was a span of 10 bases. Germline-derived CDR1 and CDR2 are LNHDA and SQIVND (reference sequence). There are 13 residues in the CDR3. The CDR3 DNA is TGTGCCAGTAGCCAAGGGACTTACAATGAGCAGTTCTTC. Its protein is CASSQGTYNEQFF. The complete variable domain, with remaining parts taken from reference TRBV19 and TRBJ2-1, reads DGGITQSPKYLFRKEGQNVTLSCEQNLNHDAMYWYRQDPGQGLRLIYYSQIVNDFQKGDIAEGYSVSREKKESFPLTVTSAQKNPTAFYLCASSQGTYNEQFFGPGTRLTVL.

The CDR3 coding sequence is TGTGCCAGCAGCCCGGGGCGGGAACATGAGCAGTTCTTC. Translating it yields CASSPGREHEQFF. The rearrangement joins TRBV7-9 to TRBJ2-1; D is perhaps TRBD2 (6 bases). CDR1 and CDR2 from the germline V gene are SEHNR and FQNEAQ (reference sequence). V was shortened by 5 bases and J by 8 bases, with 13 bases between the two germline ends. This CDR3 has 13 residues.